These T cell receptor beta chains were read from a single sample in a study of cytomegalovirus exposure and HLA in healthy donors. Clones were read by immunoSEQ multiplex PCR, and TCRdb kept only the in-frame ones, dropping some. The sample yields about 140,000 clones, 80% seen once. The sample was PBMCs. These receptors were taken from a man aged 50 or older in good health and CMV-seronegative. The CDR3 runs from the conserved cysteine through the conserved F or W. D genes are given only for firm matches. Clone size is stated in some rows and not others, as once, few, many or a class when expanded.

d_call clone_size j_call v_call cdr3_nt cdr3_aa
TRBD1 NA TRBJ1-2 TRBV29-1 TGCAGCGCCGACAGGGGGAACTATGGCTACACCTTC CSADRGNYGYTF
TRBD1 NA TRBJ2-3 TRBV19 TGTGCCAGGCCCGGGACAGTTACTAGCACAGATACGCAGTATTTT CARPGTVTSTDTQYF
NA NA TRBJ1-1 TRBV18 TGTGCCAGCTCACCCTCTAGTGAATTGAACACTGAAGCTTTCTTT CASSPSSELNTEAFF
NA NA TRBJ1-5 TRBV10-2 TGCGCCAGCAGTGAGCAGGGTGGCAATCAGCCCCAGCATTTT CASSEQGGNQPQHF
TRBD1 once TRBJ1-1 TRBV6-6 TGTGCCAGCAGTTACGGACAGGGGGGGAACACTGAAGCTTTCTTT CASSYGQGGNTEAFF
NA NA TRBJ2-7 TRBV5-4 TGTGCCAGCAGCTTCGGAGGGATCGAGCAGTACTTC CASSFGGIEQYF
TRBD1 NA TRBJ2-2 TRBV7-6 TGTGCCAGCAGCTCAGTGGTCAGGACAGGAACCGGGGAGCTGTTTTTT CASSSVVRTGTGELFF
NA NA TRBJ1-6 TRBV5-4 TGTGCCAGCAGCTTGCCCGGGGGGTATAATTCACCCCTCCACTTT CASSLPGGYNSPLHF
NA NA TRBJ1-5 TRBV4-2 TGTGCCAGCAGCCAGGGGCAGAACCAGCCCCAGCATTTT CASSQGQNQPQHF
TRBD1 few TRBJ2-2 TRBV6-1 TGTGCCAGCAGTCAGGGGGTCGGGGAGCTGTTTTTT CASSQGVGELFF
TRBD1 NA TRBJ2-1 TRBV7-9 TGTGCCAGCAGCTTTTCGGCGGGACAGGGGTACAATGAGCAGTTCTTC CASSFSAGQGYNEQFF
TRBD1 NA TRBJ1-3 TRBV6-5 TGTGCCAGCAGTTCCGGACAGGCTGGAAACACCATATATTTT CASSSGQAGNTIYF
NA NA TRBJ2-1 TRBV5-1 TGCGCCAGCAGACCTGGAGAGGGATCCTACAATGAGCAGTTCTTC CASRPGEGSYNEQFF
NA NA TRBJ2-4 TRBV5-4 TGTGCCAGCAGCTTGGGACTAGAAAAAAACATTCAGTACTTC CASSLGLEKNIQYF
NA NA TRBJ1-1 TRBV4-1 TGCGCCAGCAGCCTCGAAGGGAGGGGAACTGAAGCTTTCTTT CASSLEGRGTEAFF
NA NA TRBJ2-2 TRBV9 TGTGCCAGCAGCGTATTCTCAGGATATTCGAACACCGGGGAGCTGTTTTTT CASSVFSGYSNTGELFF
NA NA TRBJ2-7 TRBV6-1 TGTGCCAGCAGTTTACTGAGCTCCTACGAGCAGTACTTC CASSLLSSYEQYF
NA NA TRBJ2-5 TRBV7-7 TGTGCCAGCAGCTTATCGTACCAAGAGACCCAGTACTTC CASSLSYQETQYF
TRBD1 NA TRBJ1-1 TRBV12-5 TGTGCTAGTGCTACCGGACAGGGGGCGATGAACACTGAAGCTTTCTTT CASATGQGAMNTEAFF
NA NA TRBJ2-7 TRBV21-1 TGTGCCAGCAGCAAAGACCCCCGGGTTAGAGACGAGCAGTACTTC CASSKDPRVRDEQYF
NA once TRBJ1-1 TRBV19 TGTGCCAGTAGTAAAATGGGGGCGATACAGAACACTGAAGCTTTCTTT CASSKMGAIQNTEAFF
TRBD1 NA TRBJ1-5 TRBV2 TGTGCCAGCAGTGAATACCCGGACAGGGAGGATCAGCCCCAGCATTTT CASSEYPDREDQPQHF